These 25 T cell receptor beta chains came from one sample sequenced in a study of OX40 agonist ivuxolimab in advanced cancers. Profiling relied on immunoSEQ multiplex PCR, and the TCRdb table lists in-frame clones only, not all of them. The sample carries some 100,000 clones, 90% recorded once. The source was CD4+ or CD8+ T cells sorted from blood, collected in a trial of the OX40 agonist ivuxolimab. The source is an adult with an advanced solid tumor such as melanoma, head and neck, liver or kidney cancer.

This clone appeared a single time. The chain uses TRBV7-9 and TRBJ2-1; possibly TRBD1 or TRBD2 for D (5 bases each). The ends were cut back, 5 bases at V and 6 bases at J, with 14 bases in the middle. CDR3 length: 14 residues. Germline V gives CDR1 SEHNR, CDR2 FQNEAQ (reference sequence). The CDR3: CASSTGGTANEQFF. The CDR3 DNA reads as TGTGCCAGCAGCACGGGTGGGACCGCCAATGAGCAGTTCTTC.

This clone was recorded a few times. The chain carries TRBV7-9 and TRBJ1-2; TRBD1 is a possible D gene (5 bases). This CDR3 has 15 amino acids. Germline V CDR1 and CDR2: SEHNR, FQNEAQ (reference sequence). V was trimmed by 5 bases and J by 4 bases, leaving 17 bases between them. The CDR3 region has the DNA TGTGCCAGCAGCCCCCCTGAGGGGAACTTCTATGGCTACACCTTC. Translated, it gives CASSPPEGNFYGYTF.

This chain links TRBV19 with TRBJ1-5; D not resolved. Per the germline V gene, CDR1 is LNHDA and CDR2 is SQIVND (reference sequence). There are 16 residues in the CDR3. Trimming removed 3 bases from V and 0 bases from J, with 12 bases in between. The CDR3 bases are TGTGCCAGTAGTATCGAGGTGGGTTTTAGCAATCAGCCCCAGCATTTT. Translation: CASSIEVGFSNQPQHF.

This rearrangement joins TRBV7-2 to TRBJ2-1; 7 nucleotides agree with TRBD1. The CDR3 runs 14 residues. Germline V CDR1 and CDR2: SGHTA, FQGNSA. The trim removed 5 bases at V and 8 bases at J, leaving 9 bases unmatched. DNA for the CDR3: TGTGCCAGCAGCCGAGCCGACAGGGAGTATGAGCAGTTCTTC. The encoded protein is CASSRADREYEQFF.

The V call is TRBV11-2, the J call TRBJ1-5; D call uncertain. The CDR3 spans 14 residues. The germline gives CDR1 SGHAT, CDR2 FQNNGV. Trimming took off 2 bases at V and 4 bases at J, with 9 bases between the two ends. The CDR3, as DNA: TGTGCCAGCAGCTTAAACTCCGGTAATCAGCCCCAGCATTTT. Translated: CASSLNSGNQPQHF.

The chain carries TRBV6-5 and TRBJ1-4; 7 bases are a match to TRBD1. This CDR3 has 16 residues. The junction had 9 bases not matched to a gene; V was cut back by 2 bases and J by 6 bases. The germline V gene has CDR1 MNHEY and CDR2 SVGAGI. CDR3 loop: CASSYASTGKDEKLFF. In nucleotides, the CDR3 is TGTGCCAGCAGTTACGCATCGACAGGGAAGGATGAAAAACTGTTTTTT.

This clone appeared a single time. This chain uses TRBV5-1 with TRBJ2-6; 12 nucleotides match TRBD2. The trim removed 3 bases at V and 0 bases at J, leaving 4 bases unmatched. CDR3 length: 18 residues. Germline CDR1 reads SGHRS; CDR2 reads YFSETQ. CDR3 sequence: CASSSTSGGSSGANVLTF. Written as DNA, the CDR3 is TGCGCCAGCAGCTCGACTAGCGGGGGTAGCTCTGGGGCCAACGTCCTGACTTTC. Based on the CDR3 plus reference TRBV5-1 and TRBJ2-6, the full variable domain is KAGVTQTPRYLIKTRGQQVTLSCSPISGHRSVSWYQQTPGQGLQFLFEYFSETQRNKGNFPGRFSGRQFSNSRSEMNVSTLELGDSALYLCASSSTSGGSSGANVLTFGAGSRLTVL.

In its sample, this clone was seen once. The gene calls are TRBV11-1 and TRBJ1-4; no reliable D call. This CDR3 spans 13 amino acids. Between the trimmed V and J ends, which lost 5 bases and 7 bases, there was a span of 11 bases. In germline, CDR1 is SGHAT, CDR2 FQDESV (reference sequence). The CDR3 region is CASSKTISEKLFF. The CDR3 DNA reads TGTGCCAGCAGCAAGACAATCAGTGAAAAACTGTTTTTT.

This clone was observed once. This rearrangement joins TRBV27 to TRBJ1-6; TRBD1 aligns across 7 bases. The CDR3 is 16 amino acids. Germline values: CDR1 MNHEY, CDR2 SMNVEV (reference sequence). Trimming cost V 9 bases and J 8 bases; bases outside gene matches: 16. The CDR3 sequence: CASQDRTGVRDSPLHF. CDR3 nucleotide sequence: TGTGCCAGTCAGGACAGAACAGGGGTCCGGGATTCACCCCTCCACTTT.

This chain links TRBV7-2 with TRBJ2-3, with a possible D match to TRBD2 (6 bases). V lost 3 bases, J lost 2 bases, and 9 bases lay in between. CDR1 is SGHTA, CDR2 FQGNSA, per germline. The CDR3 is 14 amino acids. The CDR3 sequence: CASSFGGFTDTQYF. The CDR3 DNA reads as TGTGCCAGCAGCTTTGGGGGGTTCACAGATACGCAGTATTTT.

The chain joins TRBV19 to TRBJ2-3; the D is unclear. Trimming took off 1 base at V and 3 bases at J, with 8 bases between the two ends. CDR3 length: 14 amino acids. Germline V gene lookup returns CDR1 LNHDA and CDR2 SQIVND (reference sequence). CDR3 amino acids: CASSIGSGTDTQYF. The CDR3 region has the DNA TGTGCCAGTAGTATAGGTTCAGGAACAGATACGCAGTATTTT.

The chain links TRBV7-2 to TRBJ2-3, with 7 bases that match TRBD2. The CDR3 consists of 16 residues. The trim removed 6 bases at V and 4 bases at J, leaving 13 bases unmatched. Germline CDR1 SGHTA, CDR2 FQGNSA. The CDR3 loop is CASRTSGTIRADTQYF. CDR3 DNA sequence: TGTGCCAGCAGAACCTCCGGGACTATCAGGGCAGATACGCAGTATTTT.

This chain connects TRBV7-2 to TRBJ2-5, with 7 nucleotides matching TRBD2. Germline CDR1 and CDR2: SGHTA and FQGNSA. The CDR3 consists of 15 residues. Trimming at V came to 5 bases and at J to 2 bases, leaving 8 bases not matched to a gene. The CDR3 sequence: CASSHGTIPQETQYF. The CDR3 DNA sequence: TGTGCCAGCAGCCATGGGACTATACCACAAGAGACCCAGTACTTC.

V usage is TRBV28 and J usage is TRBJ2-2; perhaps TRBD2 as D (5 bases). With 3 bases removed from V and 5 bases from J, the gap between germline ends came to 7 bases. Germline loops: CDR1 MDHEN, CDR2 SYDVKM. CDR3 size: 13 residues. CDR3 sequence reads: CASSLGRTGELFF. The CDR3, as DNA: TGTGCCAGCAGTTTGGGGAGAACCGGGGAGCTGTTTTTT.

This chain uses TRBV27 with TRBJ1-5; D is unresolved. There are 14 residues in the CDR3. Germline V gene data show CDR1 as MNHEY and CDR2 as SMNVEV (reference sequence). Trimming pared 2 bases from V and 3 bases from J, leaving 8 bases between. CDR3 in DNA: TGTGCCAGCAGTTTACAAGGGCTCAATCAGCCCCAGCATTTT. This sequence encodes CASSLQGLNQPQHF.

The chain has TRBV2 and TRBJ2-2; perhaps TRBD2 as D (5 bases). Germline lookup yields CDR1 SNHLY and CDR2 FYNNEI. The V end was cut by 7 bases, the J end by 7 bases, with 16 bases between. The CDR3 contains 14 residues. The CDR3 sequence: CASIYSAAHGELFF. CDR3 coding DNA: TGTGCCAGCATTTATTCAGCGGCACACGGGGAGCTGTTTTTT.

This clone has just one count. The chain combines TRBV15 with TRBJ2-2; the D gene could be TRBD1 or TRBD2 (5 bases each). The V gene's germline CDR1 is LNHNV and CDR2 YYDKDF (reference sequence). V lost 2 bases, J lost 6 bases, and 13 bases lay in between. The CDR3 has 15 amino acids. CDR3 sequence reads: CATSRQGSASGELFF. The CDR3 DNA sequence: TGTGCCACCAGCAGACAGGGTAGCGCATCCGGGGAGCTGTTTTTT.

The gene calls are TRBV9 and TRBJ2-5; possible D gene TRBD2, 6 bases. The CDR3 spans 14 residues. V lost 0 bases to trimming and J lost 1 base, with 7 bases between them. Germline V CDR1 and CDR2: SGDLS, YYNGEE. The CDR3 sequence is CASSVGEAQETQYF. CDR3 coding DNA: TGTGCCAGCAGCGTAGGGGAGGCCCAAGAGACCCAGTACTTC.

The V and J genes are TRBV30 and TRBJ1-2; the D gene is possibly TRBD1 (5 bases). The CDR3 is 14 amino acids. Germline CDR1 GTSNPN, CDR2 SVGIG (reference sequence). Trimming took off 1 base at V and 7 bases at J, with 16 bases between the two ends. CDR3: CAWSGGQGWTGYTF. The DNA of the CDR3 is TGTGCCTGGAGTGGAGGGCAGGGTTGGACTGGCTACACCTTC.

The chain uses TRBV6-1 and TRBJ2-1, with TRBD1 matching 8 bases. The CDR3 extends over 15 amino acids. The germline CDR1 and CDR2 sequences are MNHNS and SASEGT. The V segment lost 6 bases and the J segment 0 bases; nucleotides outside the gene matches: 4. CDR3 protein: CASRGDRSSYNEQFF. CDR3 nucleotides: TGTGCCAGCAGAGGGGACAGGAGCTCCTACAATGAGCAGTTCTTC.

This chain links TRBV6-1 with TRBJ2-2; D gene ambiguous. The V gene lost 3 bases and the J gene lost 7 bases, with 12 bases spanning the gap. The CDR3 extends over 14 amino acids. Germline V CDR1 and CDR2: MNHNS, SASEGT. The CDR3, as DNA: TGTGCCAGCAGTGACCAAACGTGGGGCGGGGAGCTGTTTTTT. It specifies CASSDQTWGGELFF.

The CDR3: CASSLRFGGGPFPADTQYF. CDR3 sequence (DNA): TGTGCCAGCAGTTTAAGATTCGGGGGAGGGCCGTTTCCGGCAGATACGCAGTATTTT. This chain links TRBV27 with TRBJ2-3, with 7 bases matching TRBD2. The CDR3 consists of 19 residues. CDR1 is MNHEY and CDR2 is SMNVEV in the germline V gene (reference sequence). Trimming took 2 bases from V and 4 from J; bases not matched to a gene: 18.

In nucleotides, the CDR3 is TGTGCCAGCACCAGGGCGGGAGCCCCCTACGAGCAGTACTTC. Protein sequence: CASTRAGAPYEQYF. The rearrangement links TRBV7-2 to TRBJ2-7; 7 nucleotides agree with TRBD2. Germline trimming cut 7 bases from V and 2 bases from J; bases unmatched to any gene: 8. CDR3 length: 14 amino acids. Germline V lookup: CDR1 SGHTA, CDR2 FQGNSA.

The J gene is TRBJ2-1, the V gene TRBV7-2, with TRBD2 matching over 8 bases. Per the germline V gene, CDR1 is SGHTA and CDR2 is FQGNSA. V was pared by 4 bases and J by 9 bases, with 8 bases of the junction left unmatched. This CDR3 has 14 residues. In DNA form, the CDR3 reads TGTGCCAGCAGCTATGGACTAGCTAGGGTTGAGCAGTTCTTC. Residues: CASSYGLARVEQFF.

The chain carries TRBV19 and TRBJ2-1, with D hard to call. Germline loops: CDR1 LNHDA, CDR2 SQIVND (reference sequence). Between the trimmed V and J ends, which lost 8 bases and 0 bases, there was a span of 14 bases. The CDR3 runs to 15 residues. The CDR3 loop reads CASSDKPSSYNEQFF. The CDR3 nucleotides are TGTGCCAGTTCAGATAAGCCGAGCTCCTACAATGAGCAGTTCTTC.